This entry lists 18 T cell receptor beta chains sequenced from one sample in a study of blood T cell repertoires in COVID-19. Data came from immunoSEQ multiplex PCR; TCRdb stores just in-frame clones and leaves some out. The table includes approximately 89,000 clones, over 90% detected once. The sample consisted of peripheral blood. The receptors stem from a human donor with active COVID-19. The donor label of this sample is uncertain.

In DNA form, the CDR3 reads TGTGCCACGTCCGAGGACAATCAGCCCCAGCATTTT. Protein product: CATSEDNQPQHF. The chain uses TRBV24-1 and TRBJ1-5; D is undetermined. The V gene's germline CDR1 is KGHDR and CDR2 SFDVKD. The CDR3 contains 12 residues. The V end was cut by 10 bases, the J end by 3 bases, with 9 bases between.

This clone was observed a handful of times. The genes are TRBV7-9 and TRBJ1-6, with 9 bases fitting TRBD1. CDR3 length: 14 amino acids. The V segment lost 1 base and the J segment 9 bases; nucleotides outside the gene matches: 1. Per germline, CDR1 SEHNR and CDR2 FQNEAQ (reference sequence). The chain's CDR3 is CASSLEDRGSPLHF. The DNA for the CDR3 is TGTGCCAGCAGCTTAGAGGACAGGGGTTCACCCCTCCACTTT.

This chain uses TRBV28 with TRBJ2-5; D possibly corresponds to TRBD1 (5 bases). The CDR3 is 13 amino acids. Germline V gene data show CDR1 as MDHEN and CDR2 as SYDVKM. V lost 7 bases, J lost 0 bases, and 9 bases lay in between. Here the CDR3 DNA reads TGTGCCAGCACCCAAGGGGACCAAGAGACCCAGTACTTC. It is translated as CASTQGDQETQYF.

This chain links TRBV7-8 with TRBJ2-7, with TRBD2 matching 14 bases. Germline V gene data show CDR1 as SGHVS and CDR2 as FQNEAQ. Trimming took 5 bases from V and 4 from J; bases not matched to a gene: 7. The CDR3 spans 16 residues. CDR3 in DNA: TGTGCCAGCAGCCCAGGGGGGACTAGCGGGGGTTACGAGCAGTACTTC. It codes for CASSPGGTSGGYEQYF.

The rearrangement uses TRBV28 and TRBJ1-1; perhaps TRBD1 as D (6 bases). This CDR3 comprises 16 residues. V lost 6 bases, J lost 0 bases, and 17 bases lay in between. Germline-derived CDR1 and CDR2 are MDHEN and SYDVKM. CDR3 nucleotide sequence: TGTGCCAGCAGCCCCCAGGGGACAATCATGAACACTGAAGCTTTCTTT. Its protein product is CASSPQGTIMNTEAFF.

The rearrangement joins TRBV6-5 to TRBJ1-1; TRBD1 agrees at 8 bases. Germline V CDR1 and CDR2: MNHEY, SVGAGI. V was clipped by 0 bases and J by 4 bases; unmatched bases: 7. This CDR3 comprises 16 residues. The CDR3 DNA reads TGTGCCAGCAGTTACTCCGGGACAGGAGGGTTCACTGAAGCTTTCTTT. Protein sequence: CASSYSGTGGFTEAFF.

This rearrangement joins TRBV18 to TRBJ1-2; 7 nucleotides agree with TRBD1. V was clipped by 3 bases and J by 2 bases; unmatched bases: 3. Germline CDR1 and CDR2: KGHSH and LQKENI. The CDR3 has 14 amino acids. The CDR3 DNA is TGTGCCAGCTCACCCACGGGACAGAACTATGGCTACACCTTC. As protein: CASSPTGQNYGYTF.

The rearrangement links TRBV28 to TRBJ1-4; D possibly corresponds to TRBD1 (5 bases). The germline CDR1 and CDR2 sequences are MDHEN and SYDVKM. This CDR3 is 15 amino acids long. V gave up 4 bases and J gave up 8 bases, with 17 bases separating them. CDR3 protein: CASSSPGGVGEKLFF. The DNA for the CDR3 is TGTGCCAGCAGTTCCCCGGGGGGAGTTGGGGAAAAACTGTTTTTT.

The J gene is TRBJ1-2, the V gene TRBV20-1; D not certain. Germline V CDR1 and CDR2: DFQATT, SNEGSKA (reference sequence). This CDR3 spans 11 amino acids. Trimming took 1 base from V and 4 from J, leaving 4 bases between them. CDR3 sequence reads: CSARVLYGYTF. CDR3 in DNA: TGCAGTGCTAGAGTCCTCTATGGCTACACCTTC.

The CDR3 bases are TGTGCCAGCAGTGATTGGGACAGGGCGGCGACCCAGTACTTC. This gives the protein CASSDWDRAATQYF. The chain joins TRBV6-1 to TRBJ2-5; 9 nucleotides line up with TRBD1. CDR1 is MNHNS and CDR2 is SASEGT in the germline V gene. The CDR3 sequence is 14 residues long. J was trimmed by 7 bases and V by 3 bases; bases with no gene match: 6.

V and J are TRBV7-9 and TRBJ2-7, with D tentatively TRBD2 (5 bases). CDR1 is SEHNR, CDR2 FQNEAQ, per germline (reference sequence). V lost 5 bases to trimming and J lost 6 bases, with 20 bases between them. The CDR3 has 15 residues. The CDR3, as DNA: TGTGCCAGCAGCGTCCGGGGAGCAATAGCCCTCGAGCAGTACTTC. Translated: CASSVRGAIALEQYF.

The chain joins TRBV2 to TRBJ2-5; D is possibly TRBD1 (6 bases). The CDR3 has 15 amino acids. Germline values: CDR1 SNHLY, CDR2 FYNNEI. Trimming took off 2 bases at V and 5 bases at J, with 15 bases between the two ends. CDR3 DNA: TGTGCCAGCAGTGAATGGGCAGGGGCAGGGGAGACCCAGTACTTC. This codes for CASSEWAGAGETQYF.

The gene calls are TRBV9 and TRBJ2-7; no clear D. Trimming removed 0 bases at V and 3 bases at J, with 7 bases between. The CDR3 has 13 residues. Germline V gene sequence: CDR1 SGDLS, CDR2 YYNGEE. The DNA of the CDR3 is TGTGCCAGCAGCGTAGGGGCAGGCTACGAGCAGTACTTC. Protein product: CASSVGAGYEQYF.

This clone is a singleton in its sample. The chain links TRBV5-1 to TRBJ1-2; 11 nucleotides line up with TRBD1. V shed 0 bases and J 12 bases; nucleotides not matched to a gene: 10. CDR1 and CDR2 (germline): SGHRS, YFSETQ. This CDR3 is 15 amino acids long. CDR3 protein: CASSLALGQGAPHTF. CDR3 nucleotides: TGCGCCAGCAGCTTGGCCCTTGGACAGGGGGCCCCCCACACCTTC.

V gene TRBV5-1 combines with J gene TRBJ1-2; 7 nucleotides align to TRBD1. Germline V gene lookup returns CDR1 SGHRS and CDR2 YFSETQ. The V segment lost 4 bases and the J segment 5 bases; nucleotides outside the gene matches: 8. The CDR3 is 14 residues long. Here the CDR3 DNA reads TGCGCCAGCAGCACCTACCGGGACAGTTATGGCTACACCTTC. This sequence encodes CASSTYRDSYGYTF. Complete variable domain (other parts from reference TRBV5-1 and TRBJ1-2): KAGVTQTPRYLIKTRGQQVTLSCSPISGHRSVSWYQQTPGQGLQFLFEYFSETQRNKGNFPGRFSGRQFSNSRSEMNVSTLELGDSALYLCASSTYRDSYGYTFGSGTRLTVV.

This sequence joins TRBV3-1 (or the pseudogene TRBV3-2) and TRBJ1-6, with TRBD1 matching over 9 bases. V lost 2 bases, J lost 7 bases, and 0 bases stayed unmatched. CDR3 length: 14 amino acids. From germline, CDR1 is LGHDT and CDR2 YNNKEL (reference sequence). CDR3 DNA sequence: TGTGCCAGCAGCCAAACAGGGGGCAATTCACCCCTCCACTTT. Its protein is CASSQTGGNSPLHF.

This clone was seen just once. In nucleotides, the CDR3 is TGTGCCAGCAGTTTGGGACTGATATACGAGCAGTACTTC. It codes for CASSLGLIYEQYF. The genes are TRBV6-6 and TRBJ2-7; perhaps TRBD2 as D (6 bases). V shed 4 bases and J shed 4 bases, with 11 bases lying between them. Germline V gene sequence: CDR1 MNHNY, CDR2 SVGAGI (reference sequence). This CDR3 has 13 residues.

The V gene is TRBV3-1 (or the pseudogene TRBV3-2), the J gene TRBJ2-1, with D hard to call. V dropped 4 bases and J dropped 0 bases, with 10 bases sitting between them. This CDR3 is 15 amino acids long. Germline V lookup: CDR1 LGHDT, CDR2 YNNKEL (reference sequence). CDR3 region: CASSPPSSSYNEQFF. Here the CDR3 DNA reads TGTGCCAGCAGCCCCCCTTCTAGCTCCTACAATGAGCAGTTCTTC.